This is a list of T cell receptor beta chains from one sample in a study of identical twins. MiXCR was run by TCRdb on the 5' RACE reads, yielding one entry per CDR3 protein. The sample includes over 250,000 distinct CDR3 sequences, nearly 9.5% of them seen just once. This sample also appeared in a second study, on yellow fever vaccine responses in identical twins.

Sequenced material: CD8+ T cells sorted from blood. Receptors originate from a woman under 30 in good health. The CDR3 runs from the conserved cysteine through the conserved F or W. Each record gives: J gene, clone size, V gene, D gene, CDR3 protein, CDR3 DNA. D genes are given only for firm matches. Clone size is shown for a subset of rows, as once, few, many or a class of expanded clone.

J gene: TRBJ2-1; clone size: -; V gene: TRBV4-2; D gene: TRBD2; CDR3 protein: CASSQVREGQFF; CDR3 DNA: TGTGCCAGCAGCCAAGTACGGGAGGGGCAGTTCTTC
J gene: TRBJ2-1; clone size: many; V gene: TRBV2; D gene: -; CDR3 protein: CASTLGGSSYNEQFF; CDR3 DNA: TGTGCCAGCACCCTGGGAGGTAGCTCCTACAATGAGCAGTTCTTC
J gene: TRBJ1-1; clone size: few; V gene: TRBV5-1; D gene: -; CDR3 protein: CASSPTEVDTEAFF; CDR3 DNA: TGCGCCAGCAGCCCCACGGAGGTGGACACTGAAGCTTTCTTT
J gene: TRBJ2-7; clone size: many; V gene: TRBV12-3/TRBV12-4; D gene: -; CDR3 protein: CASTPGPRHEQYF; CDR3 DNA: TGTGCCAGCACCCCAGGGCCCCGGCACGAGCAGTACTTC
J gene: TRBJ2-3; clone size: many; V gene: TRBV3-1; D gene: TRBD2; CDR3 protein: CASSQEGRASDTQYF; CDR3 DNA: TGTGCCAGCAGCCAAGAAGGGAGGGCCTCAGATACGCAGTATTTT
J gene: TRBJ1-2; clone size: many; V gene: TRBV7-9; D gene: TRBD1; CDR3 protein: CASSLEAGGDYGYTF; CDR3 DNA: TGTGCCAGCAGCTTAGAGGCAGGGGGCGACTATGGCTACACCTTC
J gene: TRBJ1-1; clone size: -; V gene: TRBV6-6; D gene: -; CDR3 protein: CASNWGTEAFF; CDR3 DNA: TGTGCCAGTAACTGGGGGACTGAAGCTTTCTTT
J gene: TRBJ2-5; clone size: few; V gene: TRBV7-9; D gene: -; CDR3 protein: CASRGTKMYQETQYF; CDR3 DNA: TGTGCCAGCAGGGGGACAAAAATGTACCAAGAGACCCAGTACTTC
J gene: TRBJ2-1; clone size: -; V gene: TRBV6-1; D gene: TRBD1; CDR3 protein: CASSEPLTGALEFF; CDR3 DNA: TGTGCCAGCAGTGAGCCCCTTACAGGGGCGTTGGAGTTCTTC
J gene: TRBJ2-3; clone size: few; V gene: TRBV7-6; D gene: TRBD2; CDR3 protein: CASSSVGGSGGPTDTQYF; CDR3 DNA: TGTGCCAGCAGCTCAGTCGGGGGGTCGGGAGGACCCACAGATACGCAGTATTTT
J gene: TRBJ2-7; clone size: few; V gene: TRBV30; D gene: TRBD1; CDR3 protein: CAWAGQAGYSSYEQYF; CDR3 DNA: TGTGCCTGGGCGGGACAGGCGGGATATAGCTCCTACGAGCAGTACTTC
J gene: TRBJ2-7; clone size: many; V gene: TRBV27; D gene: -; CDR3 protein: CASSLSSGTSYEQYF; CDR3 DNA: TGTGCCAGCAGTTTATCCTCGGGAACCTCCTACGAGCAGTACTTC
J gene: TRBJ2-7; clone size: -; V gene: TRBV20-1; D gene: -; CDR3 protein: CSARLLEGRGSDYEQYF; CDR3 DNA: TGCAGTGCTAGGCTTTTAGAGGGGCGGGGTTCGGACTACGAGCAGTACTTC
J gene: TRBJ2-7; clone size: few; V gene: TRBV12-3/TRBV12-4; D gene: TRBD1; CDR3 protein: CASSGWDRDHEQYF; CDR3 DNA: TGTGCCAGCAGTGGCTGGGACAGGGACCACGAGCAGTACTTC
J gene: TRBJ2-7; clone size: -; V gene: TRBV11-2; D gene: TRBD2; CDR3 protein: CASSFAGGFYEQYF; CDR3 DNA: TGTGCCAGCAGCTTCGCGGGGGGCTTCTACGAGCAGTACTTC
J gene: TRBJ2-1; clone size: few; V gene: TRBV4-2; D gene: TRBD1; CDR3 protein: CASSQITGDYNEQFF; CDR3 DNA: TGTGCCAGCAGCCAAATAACAGGGGATTACAATGAGCAGTTCTTC
J gene: TRBJ2-5; clone size: -; V gene: TRBV27; D gene: -; CDR3 protein: CASSFDMGFETQYF; CDR3 DNA: TGTGCCAGCAGTTTTGATATGGGGTTTGAGACCCAGTACTTC
J gene: TRBJ2-5; clone size: many; V gene: TRBV20-1; D gene: -; CDR3 protein: CSARDGMGPKRLQLRETQYF; CDR3 DNA: TGCAGTGCTAGAGATGGAATGGGGCCCAAGAGGCTCCAACTTCGGGAGACCCAGTACTTC
J gene: TRBJ2-7; clone size: -; V gene: TRBV3-1; D gene: -; CDR3 protein: CASSQEPVAYEQYF; CDR3 DNA: TGTGCCAGCAGCCAAGAACCCGTTGCCTACGAGCAGTACTTC
J gene: TRBJ2-5; clone size: -; V gene: TRBV29-1; D gene: -; CDR3 protein: CSVEDPGTANSLETQYF; CDR3 DNA: TGCAGCGTTGAAGACCCCGGGACCGCCAATTCCTTGGAGACCCAGTACTTC
J gene: TRBJ2-7; clone size: few; V gene: TRBV7-2; D gene: -; CDR3 protein: CASSLEFYEQYF; CDR3 DNA: TGTGCCAGCAGCTTAGAGTTTTACGAGCAGTACTTC
J gene: TRBJ2-1; clone size: many; V gene: TRBV5-4; D gene: TRBD1; CDR3 protein: CASSLRTGSYNEQFF; CDR3 DNA: TGTGCCAGCAGCTTGAGGACAGGCTCCTACAATGAGCAGTTCTTC
J gene: TRBJ2-6; clone size: -; V gene: TRBV27; D gene: TRBD2; CDR3 protein: CASSLSGTSGGSGANVLTF; CDR3 DNA: TGTGCCAGCAGTTTATCCGGGACTAGCGGGGGGTCTGGGGCCAACGTCCTGACTTTC
J gene: TRBJ2-2; clone size: few; V gene: TRBV7-8; D gene: TRBD2; CDR3 protein: CASSLDPQAGIETGELFF; CDR3 DNA: TGTGCCAGCAGCTTAGACCCTCAAGCGGGAATAGAAACCGGGGAGCTGTTTTTT
J gene: TRBJ1-1; clone size: many; V gene: TRBV12-3/TRBV12-4; D gene: -; CDR3 protein: CASRGPYDTDTEAFF; CDR3 DNA: TGTGCCAGCAGGGGACCTTACGATACGGACACTGAAGCTTTCTTT
J gene: TRBJ2-7; clone size: -; V gene: TRBV20-1; D gene: TRBD2; CDR3 protein: CSARLAGAHEQYF; CDR3 DNA: TGCAGTGCAAGACTAGCGGGAGCCCACGAGCAGTACTTC
J gene: TRBJ1-5; clone size: few; V gene: TRBV6-1; D gene: -; CDR3 protein: CASSETRNQPQHF; CDR3 DNA: TGTGCCAGCAGTGAGACCCGCAATCAGCCCCAGCATTTT
J gene: TRBJ2-2; clone size: -; V gene: TRBV6-6; D gene: TRBD1; CDR3 protein: CASSSGGGELFF; CDR3 DNA: TGTGCCAGCAGTTCAGGGGGCGGGGAGCTGTTTTTT
J gene: TRBJ2-7; clone size: -; V gene: TRBV29-1; D gene: TRBD2; CDR3 protein: CSALDRGGTSGSTGYEQYF; CDR3 DNA: TGCAGCGCATTGGACAGGGGCGGGACTAGCGGGAGTACGGGGTACGAGCAGTACTTC
J gene: TRBJ2-4; clone size: many; V gene: TRBV5-6; D gene: -; CDR3 protein: CASSSIAKNIQYF; CDR3 DNA: TGTGCCAGCAGCTCCATAGCCAAAAACATTCAGTACTTC
J gene: TRBJ2-7; clone size: many; V gene: TRBV4-2; D gene: TRBD2; CDR3 protein: CASSQTAGLNYEQYF; CDR3 DNA: TGTGCCAGCAGCCAAACAGCGGGGTTGAACTACGAGCAGTACTTC
J gene: TRBJ2-1; clone size: few; V gene: TRBV5-1; D gene: -; CDR3 protein: CASSLVSEYYNEQFF; CDR3 DNA: TGCGCCAGCAGCTTGGTCAGCGAATACTACAATGAGCAGTTCTTC
J gene: TRBJ2-7; clone size: -; V gene: TRBV6-5; D gene: -; CDR3 protein: CASSYSTLGGYEQYF; CDR3 DNA: TGTGCCAGCAGTTACTCGACCTTAGGGGGCTACGAGCAGTACTTC
J gene: TRBJ2-7; clone size: -; V gene: TRBV20-1; D gene: TRBD2; CDR3 protein: CSARVPSGSYEQYF; CDR3 DNA: TGCAGTGCTAGAGTTCCTAGCGGTTCCTACGAGCAGTACTTC
J gene: TRBJ1-2; clone size: many; V gene: TRBV28; D gene: -; CDR3 protein: CASSLGRDVYGYTF; CDR3 DNA: TGTGCCAGCAGTTTGGGAAGGGATGTCTATGGCTACACCTTC
J gene: TRBJ2-3; clone size: few; V gene: TRBV27; D gene: -; CDR3 protein: CATIPGQEADTQYF; CDR3 DNA: TGTGCCACCATACCCGGGCAAGAGGCAGATACGCAGTATTTT
J gene: TRBJ2-3; clone size: few; V gene: TRBV27; D gene: -; CDR3 protein: CASSIRWADTQYF; CDR3 DNA: TGTGCCAGCAGTATAAGGTGGGCAGATACGCAGTATTTT
J gene: TRBJ2-7; clone size: many; V gene: TRBV27; D gene: -; CDR3 protein: CASSLPGGLVGEQYF; CDR3 DNA: TGTGCCAGCAGTTTGCCCGGAGGTTTGGTTGGTGAGCAGTACTTC
J gene: TRBJ2-1; clone size: -; V gene: TRBV7-2; D gene: TRBD2; CDR3 protein: CASSFSGTSLYNEQFF; CDR3 DNA: TGTGCCAGCAGCTTCTCTGGGACTAGCCTGTACAATGAGCAGTTCTTC
J gene: TRBJ2-5; clone size: -; V gene: TRBV27; D gene: TRBD2; CDR3 protein: CASMGGVAGDQETQYF; CDR3 DNA: TGTGCCAGCATGGGGGGGGTAGCGGGGGACCAAGAGACCCAGTACTTC
J gene: TRBJ2-3; clone size: many; V gene: TRBV24-1; D gene: -; CDR3 protein: CATGSGAADTQYF; CDR3 DNA: TGTGCCACCGGTTCAGGGGCGGCAGATACGCAGTATTTT
J gene: TRBJ1-1; clone size: many; V gene: TRBV20-1; D gene: -; CDR3 protein: CSVTGPQRVAEAFF; CDR3 DNA: TGCAGTGTCACGGGACCGCAGCGAGTCGCTGAAGCTTTCTTT
J gene: TRBJ2-7; clone size: many; V gene: TRBV4-3; D gene: -; CDR3 protein: CASSQDFGGNYEQYF; CDR3 DNA: TGCGCCAGCAGCCAAGATTTTGGCGGAAACTACGAGCAGTACTTC
J gene: TRBJ2-7; clone size: -; V gene: TRBV6-2/TRBV6-3; D gene: -; CDR3 protein: CASNPGSSYEQYF; CDR3 DNA: TGTGCCAGCAACCCAGGTTCCTCCTACGAGCAGTACTTC
J gene: TRBJ1-2; clone size: many; V gene: TRBV27; D gene: TRBD1; CDR3 protein: CASSLGGTGSGYTF; CDR3 DNA: TGTGCCAGCAGTTTAGGGGGGACAGGGAGTGGCTACACCTTC
J gene: TRBJ2-1; clone size: many; V gene: TRBV28; D gene: -; CDR3 protein: CASRGEGGGNEQFF; CDR3 DNA: TGTGCCAGCAGGGGAGAGGGGGGGGGTAATGAGCAGTTCTTC
J gene: TRBJ1-5; clone size: few; V gene: TRBV7-9; D gene: -; CDR3 protein: CASNRGVSGGSNQPQHF; CDR3 DNA: TGTGCCAGCAACCGAGGGGTTTCAGGCGGTAGCAATCAGCCCCAGCATTTT
J gene: TRBJ2-5; clone size: few; V gene: TRBV25-1; D gene: -; CDR3 protein: CASSEQGWETQYF; CDR3 DNA: TGTGCCAGCAGTGAACAGGGGTGGGAGACCCAGTACTTC
J gene: TRBJ2-1; clone size: many; V gene: TRBV2; D gene: -; CDR3 protein: CASSDAYNEQFF; CDR3 DNA: TGTGCCAGCAGTGATGCCTACAATGAGCAGTTCTTC
J gene: TRBJ2-1; clone size: many; V gene: TRBV12-3/TRBV12-4; D gene: TRBD2; CDR3 protein: CASSLNFIGVAGEYNNEQFF; CDR3 DNA: TGTGCCAGCAGTTTAAATTTTATCGGGGTAGCGGGAGAGTATAACAATGAGCAGTTCTTC